This entry lists 26 T cell receptor beta chains sequenced from one sample in a study of T cells in tuberculosis. Produced via immunoSEQ multiplex PCR; TCRdb's table is partial and in-frame only. The repertoire consists of about 88,000 clones, with roughly 91% occurring once and the leading ten covering approximately 2%. Cells were sorted from thawed PBMC rested overnight and stained with GMM-loaded CD1B tetramer, viability dye and anti-CD3. CD1B tetramers were loaded with Rhodococcus equi-derived C32 glucose monomycolate. The sample comprised CD1b-GMM tetramer-negative cells sorted from PBMCs. The source is an adult woman with latent tuberculosis.

This clone was picked up one time. The chain joins TRBV10-2 to TRBJ2-7, with 9 bases fitting TRBD1. Germline assignment: CDR1 WSHSY and CDR2 SAAADI. The CDR3 runs to 14 residues. V trimming: 3 bases; J trimming: 6 bases; junction bases outside the gene matches: 6. CDR3 amino acids: CASSDHRGRAEQYF. The CDR3 nucleotides read TGCGCCAGCAGTGACCACAGGGGGCGAGCCGAGCAGTACTTC.

This clone was counted a single time. The V gene is TRBV5-1, the J gene TRBJ2-7, with 8 bases that match TRBD1. The CDR3 is made up of 16 amino acids. Germline V gene sequence: CDR1 SGHRS, CDR2 YFSETQ. With V trimmed by 0 bases and J by 3 bases, 8 bases remained unmatched. CDR3 amino acids: CASSLDQGQDYYEQYF. The CDR3 DNA follows: TGCGCCAGCAGCTTGGATCAGGGACAGGATTACTACGAGCAGTACTTC.

The J gene is TRBJ1-1, the V gene TRBV7-2, with 12 bases that match TRBD1. Germline V gene sequence: CDR1 SGHTA, CDR2 FQGNSA. V lost 4 bases to trimming and J lost 1 base; unmatched junction nucleotides: 10. The CDR3 sequence is 18 residues long. In DNA form, the CDR3 reads TGTGCCAGCAGCTCGCTGGCGGGACAGGGGGCGCGGAACACTGAAGCTTTCTTT. As protein: CASSSLAGQGARNTEAFF.

V usage is TRBV11-2 and J usage is TRBJ2-5; tentative D call: TRBD2 (5 bases). V was cut by 1 base and J by 5 bases, with 11 bases left in between. This CDR3 comprises 14 residues. CDR1 and CDR2 (germline): SGHAT, FQNNGV. DNA for the CDR3: TGTGCCAGCAGCTTAGTGGGGTGGAGGGAGACCCAGTACTTC. The encoded protein is CASSLVGWRETQYF.

The chain links TRBV5-6 to TRBJ1-2; tentatively, D is TRBD1 (6 bases). The CDR3 is 14 amino acids. V was cut by 0 bases and J by 7 bases, with 13 bases left in between. Germline V gives CDR1 SGHDT, CDR2 YYEEEE. Here the CDR3 reads CASSLVGGPTGYTF. In DNA form, the CDR3 reads TGTGCCAGCAGCTTGGTAGGGGGTCCAACTGGCTACACCTTC.

Only a few counts were recorded for this clone. V and J are TRBV7-2 and TRBJ1-5; D is undetermined. This CDR3 is built from 14 residues. CDR1 and CDR2 (germline): SGHTA, FQGNSA. The V gene lost 5 bases and the J gene lost 5 bases, with 13 bases spanning the gap. CDR3: CASSPGGRDQPQHF. The CDR3 DNA follows: TGTGCCAGCAGCCCGGGCGGGCGGGATCAGCCCCAGCATTTT. Complete variable domain (other parts from reference TRBV7-2 and TRBJ1-5): GAGVSQSPSNKVTEKGKDVELRCDPISGHTALYWYRQSLGQGLEFLIYFQGNSAPDKSGLPSDRFSAERTGGSVSTLTIQRTQQEDSAVYLCASSPGGRDQPQHFGDGTRLSIL.

This sequence joins TRBV5-6 and TRBJ1-4; D may be TRBD1 (6 bases). The CDR3 sequence is 16 residues long. In germline, CDR1 is SGHDT, CDR2 YYEEEE. The V and J ends lost 4 bases and 0 bases respectively, with 13 bases between them. The CDR3 bases are TGTGCCAGCAGCAAACCGGACAGAGCAACTAATGAAAAACTGTTTTTT. Translated, it gives CASSKPDRATNEKLFF.

The chain has TRBV2 and TRBJ2-7; no definite D call. V was trimmed by 4 bases and J by 3 bases, leaving 7 bases between them. CDR3 length equals 12 residues. Germline lookup yields CDR1 SNHLY and CDR2 FYNNEI. Here the CDR3 DNA reads TGTGCCAGCAGTGGTATGAACTACGAGCAGTACGTC. Protein product: CASSGMNYEQYV.

V is TRBV20-1 and J is TRBJ1-2; a possible D gene is TRBD1 (6 bases). From germline, CDR1 is DFQATT and CDR2 SNEGSKA (reference sequence). Trimming stripped 5 bases from V and 6 bases from J, with 10 bases between. The CDR3 sequence is 11 residues long. This chain's CDR3 is CSAYSGDGYTF. As DNA, the CDR3 is TGCAGTGCTTATTCAGGGGATGGCTACACCTTC.

CDR3 bases: TGTGCCAGCAGCCCCCTAGCGGCCGAGTACAATGAGCAGTTCTTC. Translation gives CASSPLAAEYNEQFF. V gene TRBV6-6 combines with J gene TRBJ2-1, with 7 bases matching TRBD2. The V gene end was trimmed by 6 bases and the J gene end by 4 bases; junction bases not matched to a gene: 9. The CDR3 totals 15 residues. Germline CDR1 reads MNHNY; CDR2 reads SVGAGI (reference sequence).

This clone occurred once. This chain uses TRBV5-1 with TRBJ1-3; 11 nucleotides agree with TRBD1. Germline CDR1 and CDR2: SGHRS and YFSETQ. The CDR3 covers 17 residues. Trimming took 7 bases from V and 0 from J; bases not matched to a gene: 9. The CDR3 region has the DNA TGCGCCAGCGGCTCGGGACAGGGGGTCTTCTCTGGAAACACCATATATTTT. Amino acid sequence: CASGSGQGVFSGNTIYF.

This clone has a single count. The chain employs TRBV19 and TRBJ2-2, with unresolved D. V was clipped by 6 bases and J by 5 bases, with 7 bases between them. Germline-derived CDR1 and CDR2 are LNHDA and SQIVND (reference sequence). This CDR3 contains 12 residues. The CDR3 spells CASRTRTGELFF. CDR3 coding DNA: TGTGCCAGTAGGACCAGGACCGGGGAGCTGTTTTTT.

V gene TRBV10-1 combines with J gene TRBJ1-5, with 9 bases matching TRBD1. This CDR3 comprises 14 residues. Germline CDR1 and CDR2: WNHNN and SYGVQD (reference sequence). In DNA, the CDR3 is TGCGCAGGGACAGGGTATCTGAAGGGTCAGCCCCAGCATTTT. Translation gives CAGTGYLKGQPQHF.

This chain uses TRBV5-6 with TRBJ2-7; D is unclear. The CDR3 is made up of 13 amino acids. Deletions cut 5 bases from V and 2 bases from J, with 11 bases between. Germline V gene lookup returns CDR1 SGHDT and CDR2 YYEEEE. CDR3 DNA: TGTGCCAGCAGTATTGGCAGTACCTACGAGCAGTACTTC. This translates into CASSIGSTYEQYF.

This clone was seen just once. Relative to the germline gene, one junction end is altered; a read error may explain this. The gene calls are TRBV7-7 and TRBJ2-3, with 12 bases identical to TRBD2. The CDR3 covers 18 residues. CDR1 is SSHAT, CDR2 FNYEAQ, per germline (reference sequence). CDR3 sequence (DNA): TGTGCTAGCAGCTTAGACCCTAGCGGGGGGGCCACCACAGATACGCAGTATTTT. It specifies CASSLDPSGGATTDTQYF.

The genes are TRBV19 and TRBJ1-2, with 11 nucleotides matching TRBD1. CDR3 size: 15 residues. The germline gives CDR1 LNHDA, CDR2 SQIVND (reference sequence). V lost 7 bases to trimming and J lost 6 bases; unmatched junction nucleotides: 10. CDR3 coding DNA: TGTGCCAGTACTAAGCCTCGGACAGGGGGCCATGGCTACACCTTC. Translating gives CASTKPRTGGHGYTF.

This clone was observed once. This rearrangement joins TRBV6-6 to TRBJ1-2, with TRBD1 as a possible D gene (6 bases). The CDR3 runs 14 residues. V dropped 8 bases and J dropped 2 bases, with 15 bases sitting between them. Germline V gives CDR1 MNHNY, CDR2 SVGAGI (reference sequence). In DNA form, the CDR3 reads TGTGCCAGCCGGGGGGGAGGGGGGAACTATGGCTACACCTTC. It translates to CASRGGGGNYGYTF.

This chain links TRBV19 with TRBJ1-5, with D perhaps matching TRBD1 (6 bases). The V gene's germline CDR1 is LNHDA and CDR2 SQIVND (reference sequence). The CDR3 totals 19 residues. The ends were cut back, 0 bases at V and 0 bases at J, with 18 bases in the middle. CDR3 sequence (DNA): TGTGCCAGTAGTATAGATCGGGCAGGGGCGATCTATAGCAATCAGCCCCAGCATTTT. Translating it yields CASSIDRAGAIYSNQPQHF.

DNA for the CDR3: TGTGCCAGCAGCTTAGATCGGCGGGTCAGGGGCAGTGGCTACACCTTC. Encoded protein: CASSLDRRVRGSGYTF. The chain is built from TRBV11-2 and TRBJ1-2, with D possibly being TRBD1 (6 bases). Trimming removed 0 bases at V and 7 bases at J, with 18 bases between. This CDR3 is built from 16 residues. Germline assignment: CDR1 SGHAT and CDR2 FQNNGV.

The chain couples TRBV7-9 to TRBJ2-3; tentative D call: TRBD2 (7 bases). The CDR3 loop spans 15 amino acids. Germline assignment: CDR1 SEHNR and CDR2 FQNEAQ (reference sequence). Trimming cost V 6 bases and J 2 bases, with 15 bases left between them. The CDR3 reads CASSTRGGATDTQYF. As DNA, the CDR3 is TGTGCCAGCAGTACAAGAGGGGGGGCCACAGATACGCAGTATTTT.

The rearrangement links TRBV6-5 to TRBJ2-5, with D possibly matching TRBD2 (7 bases). The germline V gene has CDR1 MNHEY and CDR2 SVGAGI. The germline V and J ends were trimmed by 6 bases and 1 base, with 9 bases remaining between them. The CDR3 totals 13 residues. For the CDR3, the DNA is TGTGCCAGCAGACGGGGGGCCCAAGAGACCCAGTACTTC. Amino acids: CASRRGAQETQYF.

The genes are TRBV15 and TRBJ2-5, with D unclear. V dropped 0 bases and J dropped 5 bases, with 10 bases sitting between them. Per the germline V gene, CDR1 is LNHNV and CDR2 is YYDKDF (reference sequence). The CDR3 is 14 residues long. Written as DNA, the CDR3 is TGTGCCACCAGCAGAGATCCGACAATGGAGACCCAGTACTTC. It translates to CATSRDPTMETQYF.

The V call is TRBV5-8, the J call TRBJ2-1; D is perhaps TRBD1 (5 bases). Germline V gene sequence: CDR1 SGHTS, CDR2 YDEGEE. Trimming pared 1 base from V and 5 bases from J, leaving 19 bases between. The CDR3 totals 17 residues. The CDR3 nucleotides read TGTGCCAGCAGCTTGTTAGTTGTAAGTAGGGGCAACAATGAGCAGTTCTTC. This gives the protein CASSLLVVSRGNNEQFF.

The chain links TRBV6-5 to TRBJ1-5, with D perhaps matching TRBD1 (5 bases). CDR3 size: 15 residues. Trimming took 2 bases from V and 3 from J, leaving 11 bases between them. CDR1 is MNHEY and CDR2 is SVGAGI in the germline V gene. The CDR3 DNA is TGTGCCAGCAGTTACATCGCGGGGGACAATCAGCCCCAGCATTTT. Translated: CASSYIAGDNQPQHF.

The chain links TRBV7-9 to TRBJ1-5; D unresolved. The CDR3 is 14 amino acids. Germline-derived CDR1 and CDR2 are SEHNR and FQNEAQ (reference sequence). V lost 9 bases to trimming and J lost 8 bases, with 20 bases between them. The CDR3 region is CASQVGFEGEPQHF. In DNA, the CDR3 is TGTGCCAGTCAGGTCGGCTTCGAGGGTGAGCCCCAGCATTTT.

The chain joins TRBV6-6 to TRBJ1-3; weak D call: TRBD1 (6 bases). The CDR3 extends over 15 amino acids. From germline, CDR1 is MNHNY and CDR2 SVGAGI (reference sequence). The germline V and J ends were trimmed by 5 bases and 0 bases, with 11 bases remaining between them. The CDR3 region has the DNA TGTGCCAGCAGTGCAACAGGGACCTCTGGAAACACCATATATTTT. It encodes CASSATGTSGNTIYF.